These 18 T cell receptor beta chains were all obtained from the same sample, sequenced in a study of type 1 and type 2 diabetes patients. The PCR template was genomic DNA. A primer set of 30 forward and 13 reverse primers amplified the CDR3. TCRdb independently ran MiXCR on the multiplex PCR reads; one entry per CDR3 protein. The data show about 270,000 distinct CDR3 sequences, with more than 45% seen just once and around 13% held by the top ten. Specimen: peripheral blood mononuclear cells (PBMCs). These receptors were collected from a man aged 18-30 years with type 2 diabetes.

In its sample, this clonotype was seen many times. The chain links TRBV6-6 to TRBJ2-5, with D unclear. Trimming pared 3 bases from V and 4 bases from J, leaving 6 bases between. The CDR3 has 12 amino acids. Germline lookup yields CDR1 MNHNY and CDR2 SVGAGI (reference sequence). The CDR3 loop reads CASSYSTETQYF. CDR3 nucleotides: TGTGCCAGCAGTTATTCCACAGAGACCCAGTACTTC.

The chain joins TRBV9 to TRBJ1-4; D unresolved. Looked up from germline, CDR1 is SGDLS and CDR2 is YYNGEE. With 3 bases removed from V and 6 bases from J, the gap between germline ends came to 15 bases. The CDR3 contains 15 residues. CDR3 coding DNA: TGTGCCAGCAGCGGGCAAGAGGGTTTTTATGAAAAACTGTTTTTT. It codes for CASSGQEGFYEKLFF.

This clonotype appeared once. The junction does not match germline at one end; this may be a read error. The V call is TRBV9, the J call TRBJ1-1; unclear D gene. Germline CDR1 SGDLS, CDR2 YYNGEE. This CDR3 comprises 15 residues. In nucleotides, the CDR3 is TGTGCCACCAGCGTAGGTCCGAGGTGGAACACTGAAGCTTTCTTT. Residues: CATSVGPRWNTEAFF.

This clonotype appeared many times. The chain is built from TRBV6-6 and TRBJ1-6; D gene ambiguous. In germline, CDR1 is MNHNY, CDR2 SVGAGI (reference sequence). The CDR3 is made up of 14 amino acids. The V and J ends lost 5 bases and 13 bases respectively, with 18 bases between them. The CDR3 sequence is CASSGGGSRSPLHF. The CDR3 region has the DNA TGTGCCAGCAGTGGTGGAGGAAGCCGGTCGCCCCTCCACTTT.

This clonotype was found many times. The genes are TRBV10-1 and TRBJ1-1; 7 nucleotides agree with TRBD1. CDR1 and CDR2 from the germline V gene are WNHNN and SYGVQD (reference sequence). The CDR3 runs to 15 residues. V lost 5 bases to trimming and J lost 4 bases; unmatched junction nucleotides: 10. The CDR3 DNA reads as TGCGCCAGCAGTAAGACAGGGAATGGAGGCACTGAAGCTTTCTTT. It specifies CASSKTGNGGTEAFF.

The V call is TRBV18, the J call TRBJ1-1; D unclear. V was cut by 0 bases and J by 4 bases, with 12 bases left in between. This CDR3 has 15 residues. Germline V CDR1 and CDR2: KGHSH, LQKENI. CDR3 coding DNA: TGTGCCAGCTCACCACCAATAACGACGGTCACTGAAGCTTTCTTT. This encodes CASSPPITTVTEAFF.

This clonotype appeared many times. V is TRBV7-6 and J is TRBJ1-1; no firm D call. V dropped 5 bases and J dropped 2 bases, with 9 bases sitting between them. Per the germline V gene, CDR1 is SGHVS and CDR2 is FNYEAQ. The CDR3 loop spans 13 amino acids. Here the CDR3 reads CASSGQENTEAFF. The CDR3 coding sequence is TGTGCCAGCAGCGGTCAGGAAAACACTGAAGCTTTCTTT.

The rearrangement joins TRBV7-6 to TRBJ2-7; no definite D call. CDR1 and CDR2 (germline): SGHVS, FNYEAQ. The CDR3 is 12 amino acids. Trimming cost V 4 bases and J 6 bases, with 10 bases left between them. As DNA, the CDR3 is TGTGCCAGCAGCTACTCCGAGTCCGAGCAGTACTTC. Protein: CASSYSESEQYF.

The chain links TRBV19 to TRBJ2-7, with 9 bases matching TRBD1. J lost 1 base, V lost 3 bases, and 10 bases had no gene match. The CDR3 has 17 residues. CDR1 and CDR2 (germline): LNHDA, SQIVND (reference sequence). The CDR3 bases are TGTGCCAGTAGTATTTCGGGGACAGGGTCAACGTCCTACGAGCAGTACTTC. Protein product: CASSISGTGSTSYEQYF. Full variable domain (rest looked up from reference TRBV19 and TRBJ2-7): DGGITQSPKYLFRKEGQNVTLSCEQNLNHDAMYWYRQDPGQGLRLIYYSQIVNDFQKGDIAEGYSVSREKKESFPLTVTSAQKNPTAFYLCASSISGTGSTSYEQYFGPGTRLTVT.

This clonotype occurred a few times. The CDR3 spells CASSLAGTYNEQFF. The CDR3 nucleotides read TGTGCCAGTAGCCTAGCGGGAACCTACAATGAGCAGTTCTTC. The chain has TRBV19 and TRBJ2-1; 9 nucleotides match TRBD2. Germline loops: CDR1 LNHDA, CDR2 SQIVND (reference sequence). The length of the CDR3 is 14 residues. With 6 bases clipped from V and 2 bases from J, the junction kept 2 bases outside the gene matches.

This clonotype was counted only a few times. The CDR3 reads CASSQEVRETQYF. The CDR3 nucleotides are TGTGCCAGCAGCCAAGAGGTTCGGGAGACCCAGTACTTC. V and J are TRBV4-2 and TRBJ2-5; D call uncertain. The CDR3 sequence is 13 residues long. Germline CDR1 and CDR2: LGHNA and YNFKEQ. Trimming took 0 bases from V and 5 from J, leaving 7 bases between them.

The chain links TRBV19 to TRBJ2-3; 9 bases are a match to TRBD2. Germline CDR1 reads LNHDA; CDR2 reads SQIVND (reference sequence). This CDR3 spans 14 amino acids. Unmatched junction bases numbered 8, after V lost 7 bases and J lost 6 bases. CDR3 sequence reads: CASKKRGAADTQYF. Here the CDR3 DNA reads TGTGCCAGTAAGAAGCGGGGGGCGGCGGATACGCAGTATTTT.

This chain joins TRBV29-1 and TRBJ2-2, with D hard to call. The CDR3 runs 15 residues. Germline assignment: CDR1 SQVTM and CDR2 ANQGSEA. Trimming stripped 3 bases from V and 0 bases from J, with 11 bases between. CDR3: CSVDGGNSNTGELFF. As DNA, the CDR3 is TGCAGCGTTGACGGCGGTAACTCGAACACCGGGGAGCTGTTTTTT.

This clonotype was observed a single time. The chain carries TRBV27 and TRBJ2-7; 8 bases map to TRBD2. The V gene's germline CDR1 is MNHEY and CDR2 SMNVEV (reference sequence). This CDR3 is built from 15 residues. V dropped 5 bases and J dropped 4; count of bases not matched to a gene: 10. CDR3 loop: CASSRPGAGVYEQYF. DNA for the CDR3: TGTGCCAGCAGTCGCCCCGGAGCGGGAGTGTACGAGCAGTACTTC.

CDR3 sequence: CASSTGTSGYNEQFF. The CDR3 bases are TGTGCCAGCAGTACCGGGACTAGCGGTTACAATGAGCAGTTCTTC. The rearrangement uses TRBV6-6 and TRBJ2-1; TRBD2 matches 11 bases. Germline V gene data show CDR1 as MNHNY and CDR2 as SVGAGI (reference sequence). The CDR3 is 15 amino acids. The ends lost 5 bases at V and 4 bases at J; junction bases unmatched: 4.

The chain recombines TRBV2 with TRBJ2-7; 10 bases agree with TRBD1. Germline loops: CDR1 SNHLY, CDR2 FYNNEI. The V and J ends lost 6 bases and 6 bases, in that order; junction bases with no gene match: 5. This CDR3 is built from 13 residues. The CDR3 DNA follows: TGTGCCAGCAGCCGACAGGGGGCAGGCGAGCAGTACTTC. Translating it yields CASSRQGAGEQYF. Together with reference TRBV2 and TRBJ2-7, the CDR3 gives the full variable domain: EPEVTQTPSHQVTQMGQEVILRCVPISNHLYFYWYRQILGQKVEFLVSFYNNEISEKSEIFDDQFSVERPDGSNFTLKIRSTKLEDSAMYFCASSRQGAGEQYFGPGTRLTVT.

The genes are TRBV19 and TRBJ2-3; 11 bases align to TRBD1. This CDR3 is built from 16 residues. The germline gives CDR1 LNHDA, CDR2 SQIVND (reference sequence). V lost 4 bases and J lost 2; bases outside the gene matches: 5. The CDR3 DNA reads TGTGCCAGTAGTAAAGGGACAGGGGGAATCACAGATACGCAGTATTTT. Protein: CASSKGTGGITDTQYF.

V and J are TRBV5-1 and TRBJ2-3, with D maybe TRBD2 (5 bases). Trimming left V 1 base short and J 2 bases short, with 14 bases between. This CDR3 region has 16 residues. CDR1 and CDR2 (germline): SGHRS, YFSETQ. The CDR3 loop reads CASSLRFSGFTDTQYF. The DNA of the CDR3 is TGCGCCAGCAGCTTGAGGTTTTCGGGATTCACAGATACGCAGTATTTT.